This T cell receptor (beta chain) was documented in a study of OX40 agonist ivuxolimab in advanced cancers. As for the study in general: Every 2 weeks, patients received ivuxolimab intravenously, dosed at 0.01 to 10 mg/kg.

In regard to this clone: Its antigen remains unknown.

Study-level points and caveats: Averaged across samples, CD8+ T cells carried more expanded clones than CD4+ did. Antigen specificity remained undetermined for the expanded peripheral T cells.

Patients with a history of autoimmune disease or on systemic immunosuppression were excluded. V dropped 3 bases and J dropped 4; count of bases not matched to a gene: 5. The CDR3 extends over 15 amino acids. Germline V gives CDR1 SGDLS, CDR2 YYNGEE. The method was immunoSEQ multiplex PCR; TCRdb's version includes in-frame clones alone and lacks a portion of them. The table records approximately 15,000 clones, around nine tenths of them present only once. The chain carries TRBV9 and TRBJ1-1; TRBD1 matches at 11 bases. Sequencing was performed on CD4+ or CD8+ T cells sorted from blood, taken in a trial of the OX40 agonist ivuxolimab. This TCR derives from an adult with an advanced solid tumor such as melanoma, head and neck, liver or kidney cancer. The CDR3 spells CASSGTGGFPTEAFF. CDR3 sequence (DNA): TGTGCCAGCAGCGGGACAGGGGGCTTCCCCACTGAAGCTTTCTTT.